The 11 T cell receptor beta chains listed next were all sequenced from one sample in a study of blood T cell repertoires in COVID-19. The method was immunoSEQ multiplex PCR; TCRdb's version includes in-frame clones alone and lacks a portion of them. The sample lists about 290,000 clones; 89% were seen once. Sequencing was carried out using peripheral blood. Every receptor here comes from a woman aged 25 to 39 with COVID-19, enrolled during active disease.

The chain has TRBV19 and TRBJ2-7; 8 positions match TRBD2. Germline assignment: CDR1 LNHDA and CDR2 SQIVND (reference sequence). V gave up 7 bases and J gave up 0 bases; unmatched junction bases: 2. The CDR3 loop spans 13 amino acids. CDR3 DNA sequence: TGTGCCAGTACCGCGGGAGGCTCCTACGAGCAGTACTTC. Translating it yields CASTAGGSYEQYF.

The rearrangement uses TRBV10-2 and TRBJ1-5; D uncertain. Per the germline V gene, CDR1 is WSHSY and CDR2 is SAAADI. V was cut by 8 bases and J by 0 bases, with 8 bases left in between. The CDR3 is 13 residues long. The CDR3 sequence: CASRENSNQPQHF. The DNA for the CDR3 is TGCGCCAGCCGAGAGAATAGCAATCAGCCCCAGCATTTT.

This chain uses TRBV9 with TRBJ1-5; unclear D gene. There are 17 residues in the CDR3. The V gene's germline CDR1 is SGDLS and CDR2 YYNGEE. V was trimmed by 3 bases and J by 3 bases, leaving 19 bases between them. This CDR3 reads CASSAGVEMDFNQPQHF. In nucleotides, the CDR3 is TGTGCCAGCAGCGCCGGGGTAGAAATGGATTTCAATCAGCCCCAGCATTTT.

This clone was seen only once. This chain joins TRBV2 and TRBJ2-1; TRBD2 aligns across 9 bases. Trimming at V came to 11 bases and at J to 2 bases, leaving 4 bases not matched to a gene. The CDR3 spans 13 residues. Per the germline V gene, CDR1 is SNHLY and CDR2 is FYNNEI. CDR3 residues: CAGRGGAYNEQFF. The CDR3 coding sequence is TGTGCCGGCCGCGGGGGGGCCTACAATGAGCAGTTCTTC. Using reference TRBV2 and TRBJ2-1 for the parts outside the CDR3, the full variable domain is EPEVTQTPSHQVTQMGQEVILRCVPISNHLYFYWYRQILGQKVEFLVSFYNNEISEKSEIFDDQFSVERPDGSNFTLKIRSTKLEDSAMYFCAGRGGAYNEQFFGPGTRLTVL.

The chain employs TRBV3-1 (or the pseudogene TRBV3-2) and TRBJ2-3, with TRBD1 as a possible D gene (5 bases). V was trimmed by 1 base and J by 2 bases, leaving 7 bases between them. CDR3 length equals 14 residues. The V gene's germline CDR1 is LGHDT and CDR2 YNNKEL (reference sequence). CDR3 loop: CASSQGQITDTQYF. The CDR3 DNA reads as TGTGCCAGCAGCCAAGGACAGATCACAGATACGCAGTATTTT.

The genes are TRBV18 and TRBJ1-5; D may be TRBD1 (5 bases). Germline CDR1 and CDR2: KGHSH and LQKENI. The CDR3 runs 14 residues. V was shortened by 5 bases and J by 0 bases, with 8 bases between the two germline ends. In DNA form, the CDR3 reads TGTGCCAGCTCAGGAGGGGATAGCAATCAGCCCCAGCATTTT. It codes for CASSGGDSNQPQHF.

V is TRBV6-5 and J is TRBJ2-5, with a possible D match to TRBD2 (6 bases). This CDR3 spans 15 amino acids. CDR1 and CDR2 (germline): MNHEY, SVGAGI. Trimming removed 1 base from V and 2 bases from J, with 11 bases in between. CDR3 region: CASSYWSGFQETQYF. In nucleotides, the CDR3 is TGTGCCAGCAGTTACTGGAGCGGGTTTCAAGAGACCCAGTACTTC.

The chain combines TRBV24-1 with TRBJ2-5, with D perhaps TRBD1 (5 bases). CDR1 KGHDR and CDR2 SFDVKD come from the germline V gene. The CDR3 runs to 16 residues. V dropped 7 bases and J dropped 0 bases, with 17 bases sitting between them. The CDR3 sequence: CATSLTRVGNQETQYF. In DNA, the CDR3 is TGTGCCACCAGCCTAACCAGGGTAGGTAACCAAGAGACCCAGTACTTC.

This rearrangement joins TRBV4-1 to TRBJ1-1; no firm D call. The CDR3 consists of 13 residues. Trimming took off 3 bases at V and 7 bases at J, with 12 bases between the two ends. Germline CDR1 reads MGHRA; CDR2 reads YSYEKL. The CDR3 reads CASSHGEGFEAFF. The CDR3 region has the DNA TGCGCCAGCAGCCACGGGGAGGGTTTTGAAGCTTTCTTT.

The chain has TRBV30 and TRBJ2-7, with TRBD2 matching 7 bases. Germline values: CDR1 GTSNPN, CDR2 SVGIG (reference sequence). The CDR3 has 12 residues. The CDR3 DNA follows: TGTGCAGTGCGGGGGAGTTCCTACGAGCAGTACTTC. It specifies CAVRGSSYEQYF.

The chain employs TRBV7-8 and TRBJ2-3; 7 bases fit TRBD2. Germline values: CDR1 SGHVS, CDR2 FQNEAQ. After removal of 5 bases from V and 2 bases from J, the junction contained 10 bases not matched to a gene. The CDR3 consists of 16 residues. CDR3 bases: TGTGCCAGCAGCCGAGGGGAGGGATGGTACACAGATACGCAGTATTTT. It specifies CASSRGEGWYTDTQYF.